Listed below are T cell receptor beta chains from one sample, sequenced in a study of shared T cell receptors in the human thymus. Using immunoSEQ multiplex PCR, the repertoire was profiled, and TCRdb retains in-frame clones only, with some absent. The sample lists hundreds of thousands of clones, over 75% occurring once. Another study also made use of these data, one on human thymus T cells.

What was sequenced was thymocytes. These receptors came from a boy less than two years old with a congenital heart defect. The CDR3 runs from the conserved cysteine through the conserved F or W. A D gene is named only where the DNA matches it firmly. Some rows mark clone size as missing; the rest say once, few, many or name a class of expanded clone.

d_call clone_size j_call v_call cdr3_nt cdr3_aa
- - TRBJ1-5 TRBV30 TGTGCCTGGAGTTCCCAGGATATAAGTCAGCCCCAGCATTTT CAWSSQDISQPQHF
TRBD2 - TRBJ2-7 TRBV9 TGTGCCAGCAGCGTAGAGGGGACTAGCGGGACCGAGCAGTACTTC CASSVEGTSGTEQYF
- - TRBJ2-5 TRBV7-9 TGTGCCAGCAGCCTAGGGGCGGAGACCCAGTACTTC CASSLGAETQYF
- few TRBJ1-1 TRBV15 TGTGCCACCAGCAGAGATCTTGAATGGGGGGTGGCCCTCATGAACACTGAAGCTTTCTTT CATSRDLEWGVALMNTEAFF
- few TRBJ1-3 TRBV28 TGTGCCAGCAGTTTGCCGGGGGGGGTTGGAAACACCATATATTTT CASSLPGGVGNTIYF
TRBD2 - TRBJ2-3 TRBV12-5 TGTGCTAGTGGTTTGGTAAGATACGGGAGGGCCCGTGTTGTAGATACGCAGTATTTT CASGLVRYGRARVVDTQYF
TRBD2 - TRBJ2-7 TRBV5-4 TGTGCCAGCAGCCTAGGGACTAGCGGGGGGACCTACGAGCAGTACTTC CASSLGTSGGTYEQYF
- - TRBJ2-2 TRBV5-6 TGTGCCAGCAGCTTGGGGCTGAGGAGGGCGGCGAACACCGGGGAGCTGTTTTTT CASSLGLRRAANTGELFF
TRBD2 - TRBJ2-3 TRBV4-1 TGCGCCAGCAGCCAAGAACTAGCGGGAGGGGATACGCAGTATTTT CASSQELAGGDTQYF
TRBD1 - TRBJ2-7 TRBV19 TGTGCCAGTAGTCCTAGACAGGGTGGAGTTGCTTACGAGCAGTACTTC CASSPRQGGVAYEQYF
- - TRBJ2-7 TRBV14 TGTGCCAGCTCGGGACACCATCCCTACGAGCAGTACTTC CASSGHHPYEQYF
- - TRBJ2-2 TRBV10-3 TGTGCCGCGGGATCAGGGTTTGAATCTGGGGAGCTGTTTTTT CAAGSGFESGELFF